This entry is about one TCR beta chain. The TCR beta CDR3 regions underwent amplification using RNA transcripts as the source. The HTBI set primed first-round TCR CDR3 RT-PCR. MiXCR, run by TCRdb on the multiplex PCR reads, gives a single entry per CDR3 protein. The sample holds some 600,000 distinct CDR3 sequences; approximately 15% are singletons and the top ten take almost 6%. The sample is drawn from a study of T cells in Graves' hyperthyroidism and ophthalmopathy. In the study overall: Upon initial diagnosis and before any treatment, peripheral blood was collected.

Losses at the gene ends were 3 bases for V and 7 bases for J; bases not matched to a gene: 15. Germline V gene data show CDR1 as SGHNT and CDR2 as YENEEA. This CDR3 contains 17 residues. The material sequenced was blood. V and J are TRBV11-3 and TRBJ2-1, with 7 bases matching TRBD2. This receptor was taken from a woman aged 30 to 39 with Graves' hyperthyroidism that later progressed to Graves' ophthalmopathy. The CDR3 spells CASSFFAGVTWGNEQFF. CDR3 nucleotides: TGTGCCAGCAGCTTTTTTGCGGGAGTGACCTGGGGGAATGAGCAGTTCTTC.